This T cell receptor (beta chain) was identified during a study of cytotoxic CD8 clonotypes in ibrutinib-treated CLL. Study-level points and caveats: Baseline-level clonality went beyond age-matched healthy donors and moved in step with circulating CD8+ T-cell counts. Private clonotypes, not public ones, expanded at ibrutinib response.

The targeted sequencing depth was 1 in 200,000 to 1 in 1 million T cells. Method: immunoSEQ multiplex PCR; TCRdb's copy keeps in-frame clones and lacks some. The sample shows 330,000 or so clones, roughly 70% of them seen only once. This clone showed up just once. Its antigen remains unknown. At one boundary the junction diverges from the germline segment, which might be a read error. The sequences come from PBMCs, collected after 36 months of ibrutinib treatment. The source of this sequence is a human donor with chronic lymphocytic leukemia.

The CDR3 DNA is TGTGCCGGCAGACGGGGCCACCGGACAGATACGCAGTATTTT. Translation: CAGRRGHRTDTQYF. The V and J genes are TRBV6-5 and TRBJ2-3; D is possibly TRBD1 or TRBD2 (5 bases each). The germline gives CDR1 MNHEY, CDR2 SVGAGI. The CDR3 is 14 residues long.